The 4 T cell receptor beta chains listed next were all sequenced from one sample in a study of tumor and adjacent non-tumor tissue in lung cancer. Three rounds of nested PCR, following a modified ARM-PCR protocol, produced the TCRbeta library. One entry per CDR3 protein results from TCRdb running MiXCR on the multiplex PCR reads. The sample shows around 70,000 distinct CDR3 sequences, around three quarters of them seen only once. This sample's RNA came from whole unsorted tissue. The sequenced sample was lung tumor tissue. These receptors were collected from a man in his fifties or sixties with non-small cell lung cancer.

For this clonotype: An end of the junction differs from the germline gene, which may be a read error. The chain uses TRBV6-2 or TRBV6-3 and TRBJ2-1, with a weak D call TRBD2 (6 bases). The CDR3 spans 13 residues. Germline CDR1 MNHEY, CDR2 SVGEGT. The CDR3 is CASSSLSGVEQFF. The DNA of the CDR3 is TGTGCCAGCAGTTCCCTATCGGGAGTTGAGCAATTCTTC.

Comments on this clonotype: An end of the junction does not agree with germline; a read error may underlie this. J is TRBJ2-1 and V is TRBV20-1; possibly TRBD2 for D (6 bases). Germline V gene data show CDR1 as DFQATT and CDR2 as SNEGSKA (reference sequence). The CDR3 spans 14 residues. The CDR3 DNA reads TGCAGTGCTAGAGAACAACGAACTAGCTATGAGCAATTCTTC. Translation gives CSAREQRTSYEQFF.

The rearrangement uses TRBV29-1 and TRBJ2-7; tentative D call: TRBD1 (7 bases). V was pared by 6 bases and J by 1 base, with 13 bases between. The CDR3 has 13 amino acids. Germline V lookup: CDR1 SQVTM, CDR2 ANQGSEA. CDR3: CSVARDRSYEQYF. The DNA for the CDR3 is TGCAGCGTGGCGCGGGACAGATCCTACGAGCAGTACTTC.

This rearrangement joins TRBV29-1 to TRBJ2-2; the D is unclear. The CDR3 loop spans 13 amino acids. Trimming shortened V by 6 bases and J by 5 bases, and 13 bases separated the two germline ends. The germline V gene encodes CDR1 SQVTM and CDR2 ANQGSEA. The CDR3 DNA reads TGCAGCGTGCCCGGTAGTCCGACCGGGGAGCTGTTTTTT. This encodes CSVPGSPTGELFF.